Listed here is a single T cell receptor (beta chain). This entry comes from a study of blood T cell repertoires in COVID-19. The method was immunoSEQ multiplex PCR; TCRdb's version includes in-frame clones alone and lacks a portion of them. The table has over 90,000 clones, 70% to 90% seen once. Sample: peripheral blood. The sequence was collected from a man in his forties or fifties with active or convalescent COVID-19.

For the CDR3, the DNA is TGTGCCAGCAGTTTATCCGGGGTCAATGAGCAGTTCTTC. It encodes CASSLSGVNEQFF. V usage is TRBV12-3 or TRBV12-4 and J usage is TRBJ2-1; possible D gene TRBD2, 5 bases. The length of the CDR3 is 13 residues. V was cut by 2 bases and J by 6 bases, with 8 bases left in between.